Detailed here is one TCR beta chain. The data were obtained in a study of blood T cells in healthy people across ages. Every sample yielded at least 6.5 million isolated PBMCs. The CDR3 contains 15 residues. V lost 0 bases, J lost 2 bases, and 12 bases lay in between. CDR1 and CDR2 from the germline V gene are SGHRS and YFSETQ. PCR was performed a second time for about 7 to 11 cycles using a sample-barcoded 5' primer and a J-beta primer mix. In TCRdb, the 5' RACE reads were re-called with MiXCR into one record per CDR3 protein. This repertoire shows about 780,000 distinct CDR3 sequences, more than 35% found once; its top ten account for 15% to 20%.

The V gene is TRBV5-1, the J gene TRBJ2-7; D may match TRBD1 or TRBD2 (5 bases each). The sequence derives from an elderly man in good health. The sample taken for sequencing was blood. CDR3: CASSLGTGLTYEQYF. CDR3 nucleotides: TGCGCCAGCAGCTTGGGTACAGGACTGACCTACGAGCAGTACTTC. Complete variable domain (other parts from reference TRBV5-1 and TRBJ2-7): KAGVTQTPRYLIKTRGQQVTLSCSPISGHRSVSWYQQTPGQGLQFLFEYFSETQRNKGNFPGRFSGRQFSNSRSEMNVSTLELGDSALYLCASSLGTGLTYEQYFGPGTRLTVT.